The 26 T cell receptor beta chains given below trace back to one sample, sequenced in a study of CD4+ T cells in melanoma. Using immunoSEQ multiplex PCR, the repertoire was profiled, and TCRdb retains in-frame clones only, with some absent. In the table there are some 15,000 clones, approximately 57% of which are singletons. The sequencing sample was made of cells from a culture (not recorded whether cultured in vitro). Receptors originate from a human donor with melanoma.

The genes are TRBV4-1 and TRBJ1-6; no clear D gene. The CDR3 spans 16 residues. Germline V gene sequence: CDR1 MGHRA, CDR2 YSYEKL. V was pared by 2 bases and J by 10 bases, with 18 bases between. The DNA for the CDR3 is TGCGCCAGCAGCCAACCACGACAAGGGCCTAGGTCACCCCTCCACTTT. Protein sequence: CASSQPRQGPRSPLHF.

CDR3 coding DNA: TGTGCCAGCAGTGCAGGCAGGGGTGCGTATGGCTACACCTTC. Translation gives CASSAGRGAYGYTF. The chain links TRBV6-5 to TRBJ1-2; tentatively, D is TRBD1 (6 bases). Germline CDR1 and CDR2: MNHEY and SVGAGI. The CDR3 is made up of 14 amino acids. Trimming took off 5 bases at V and 5 bases at J, with 15 bases between the two ends.

This clone was observed a single time. The CDR3 reads CASGLVLRGLNTEAFF. For the CDR3, the DNA is TGTGCTAGTGGTTTGGTACTGCGGGGGCTGAACACTGAAGCTTTCTTT. This sequence joins TRBV12-5 and TRBJ1-1, with a possible D match to TRBD1 (6 bases). Germline assignment: CDR1 LGHNT and CDR2 FRNRAP. Trimming shortened V by 0 bases and J by 0 bases, and 11 bases separated the two germline ends. The CDR3 has 16 amino acids.

This sequence joins TRBV5-6 and TRBJ2-7; D is possibly TRBD1 (6 bases). V was pared by 3 bases and J by 0 bases, with 10 bases between. CDR3 length: 14 residues. CDR1 is SGHDT, CDR2 YYEEEE, per germline. The CDR3 nucleotides read TGTGCCAGCAGCTCCCGGGACACCTCCTACGAGCAGTACTTC. Amino acid sequence: CASSSRDTSYEQYF.

The chain joins TRBV15 to TRBJ1-1, with a weak D call TRBD1 (5 bases). Per the germline V gene, CDR1 is LNHNV and CDR2 is YYDKDF (reference sequence). The CDR3 is 17 amino acids. V lost 0 bases and J 1 base, leaving 15 bases between the germline ends. The CDR3 loop reads CATSRELYRSGNTEAFF. In DNA, the CDR3 is TGTGCCACCAGCAGAGAACTCTACAGGTCCGGGAACACTGAAGCTTTCTTT.

The gene calls are TRBV4-1 and TRBJ2-3; 11 bases align to TRBD2. CDR3 size: 17 residues. Germline-derived CDR1 and CDR2 are MGHRA and YSYEKL. Germline trimming cut 0 bases from V and 5 bases from J; bases unmatched to any gene: 7. The CDR3 nucleotides are TGCGCCAGCAGCCAAGACTTAGCGGGGGGGCTCGGAGATACGCAGTATTTT. Translation: CASSQDLAGGLGDTQYF.

V is TRBV11-3 and J is TRBJ2-5, with D unclear. Germline V gives CDR1 SGHNT, CDR2 YENEEA. This CDR3 has 16 amino acids. With 5 bases removed from V and 2 bases from J, the gap between germline ends came to 18 bases. CDR3 DNA: TGTGCCAGCAGCGCCAACAAGAATGGACCTCAAGAGACCCAGTACTTC. Its translation: CASSANKNGPQETQYF.

This rearrangement joins TRBV7-9 to TRBJ2-2; D is unresolved. This CDR3 has 15 residues. V gave up 5 bases and J gave up 1 base, with 11 bases separating them. Germline-derived CDR1 and CDR2 are SEHNR and FQNEAQ (reference sequence). CDR3 region: CASSVGAQNTGELFF. CDR3 sequence (DNA): TGTGCCAGCAGCGTCGGTGCTCAGAACACCGGGGAGCTGTTTTTT. Combining the CDR3 with reference TRBV7-9 and TRBJ2-2 gives the whole variable domain DTGVSQNPRHKITKRGQNVTFRCDPISEHNRLYWYRQTLGQGPEFLTYFQNEAQLEKSRLLSDRFSAERPKGSFSTLEIQRTEQGDSAMYLCASSVGAQNTGELFFGEGSRLTVL.

The chain links TRBV6-5 to TRBJ1-1, with TRBD1 matching 11 bases. CDR3 length: 15 residues. CDR1 is MNHEY and CDR2 is SVGAGI in the germline V gene. The junction had 5 bases not matched to a gene; V was cut back by 5 bases and J by 3 bases. CDR3: CASSGQGAGDTEAFF. CDR3 nucleotides: TGTGCCAGCAGTGGACAGGGGGCTGGTGACACTGAAGCTTTCTTT.

This clone was seen only a few times. The chain recombines TRBV29-1 with TRBJ1-1; D uncertain. Germline values: CDR1 SQVTM, CDR2 ANQGSEA. This CDR3 comprises 11 residues. V lost 6 bases, J lost 10 bases, and 15 bases lay in between. The CDR3 region has the DNA TGCAGCGTCGGACTGCAACCCCGAGCTTTCTTT. This codes for CSVGLQPRAFF. Using reference TRBV29-1 and TRBJ1-1 for the parts outside the CDR3, the full variable domain is SAVISQKPSRDICQRGTSLTIQCQVDSQVTMMFWYRQQPGQSLTLIATANQGSEATYESGFVIDKFPISRPNLTFSTLTVSNMSPEDSSIYLCSVGLQPRAFFGQGTRLTVV.

This clone showed up just a few times. The chain couples TRBV6-5 to TRBJ1-6, with no clear D. CDR3 size: 14 residues. Trimming shortened V by 2 bases and J by 10 bases, and 12 bases separated the two germline ends. Per germline, CDR1 MNHEY and CDR2 SVGAGI. As DNA, the CDR3 is TGTGCCAGCAGTTACGATGGGAGTCGGTCACCCCTCCACTTT. Translated, it gives CASSYDGSRSPLHF.

The gene calls are TRBV11-3 and TRBJ2-1; TRBD2 matches 11 bases. Per germline, CDR1 SGHNT and CDR2 YENEEA. Germline trimming cut 3 bases from V and 4 bases from J; bases unmatched to any gene: 2. The CDR3 loop spans 15 amino acids. CDR3 nucleotide sequence: TGTGCCAGCAGCTTTAGCGGGGGGGAGTACAATGAGCAGTTCTTC. Translation gives CASSFSGGEYNEQFF.

The chain links TRBV30 to TRBJ2-3, with 14 bases identical to TRBD2. Germline V lookup: CDR1 GTSNPN, CDR2 SVGIG (reference sequence). Germline trimming cut 1 base from V and 6 bases from J; bases unmatched to any gene: 3. The CDR3 consists of 15 residues. The CDR3 is CAWSGLAGGSDTQYF. The CDR3 DNA sequence: TGTGCCTGGAGTGGACTAGCGGGGGGGTCGGATACGCAGTATTTT.

This clone was seen a handful of times. The chain uses TRBV5-5 and TRBJ2-5; 7 positions agree with TRBD1. Trimming cost V 0 bases and J 1 base; bases outside gene matches: 3. This CDR3 has 15 amino acids. Looked up from germline, CDR1 is SGHKS and CDR2 is YYEKEE (reference sequence). The CDR3 DNA reads as TGTGCCAGCAGCTTGGTTACAGGGGCCCAAGAGACCCAGTACTTC. Protein: CASSLVTGAQETQYF.

This chain connects TRBV19 to TRBJ1-2; maybe TRBD1 (5 bases). The CDR3 extends over 13 amino acids. Trimming pared 3 bases from V and 2 bases from J, leaving 7 bases between. CDR1 is LNHDA and CDR2 is SQIVND in the germline V gene (reference sequence). The CDR3 protein is CASSINRNYGYTF. For the CDR3, the DNA is TGTGCCAGTAGTATTAACAGGAACTATGGCTACACCTTC.

J is TRBJ2-2 and V is TRBV11-2; no definite D call. CDR1 is SGHAT and CDR2 is FQNNGV in the germline V gene. The CDR3 loop spans 16 amino acids. Trimming left V 1 base short and J 1 base short, with 10 bases between. CDR3 coding DNA: TGTGCCAGCAGCTTAGTCGGCACCCAGAACACCGGGGAGCTGTTTTTT. This codes for CASSLVGTQNTGELFF.

This clone has only one observation. V gene TRBV11-2 combines with J gene TRBJ2-7; D not resolved. Germline CDR1 is SGHAT and CDR2 is FQNNGV. This CDR3 comprises 15 residues. V gave up 1 base and J gave up 5 bases, with 15 bases separating them. This CDR3 is CASSLVRSPWNEQYF. CDR3 in DNA: TGTGCCAGCAGCTTAGTTAGGTCTCCCTGGAACGAGCAGTACTTC.

The V gene is TRBV5-4, the J gene TRBJ2-4; unclear D gene. Germline CDR1 and CDR2: SGHNT and YYREEE (reference sequence). V lost 2 bases and J 3 bases, leaving 6 bases between the germline ends. The CDR3 sequence is 13 residues long. The DNA for the CDR3 is TGTGCCAGCAGCTTATACGGCAAAAACATTCAGTACTTC. It is translated as CASSLYGKNIQYF.

This clone was detected only a few times. V usage is TRBV25-1 and J usage is TRBJ2-3, with D unclear. V gave up 5 bases and J gave up 4 bases, with 10 bases separating them. The germline gives CDR1 MGHDK, CDR2 SYGVNS. This CDR3 has 13 amino acids. This CDR3 reads CASSRTPPDTQYF. The DNA of the CDR3 is TGTGCCAGCAGTCGTACCCCTCCAGATACGCAGTATTTT.

The V and J genes are TRBV6-6 and TRBJ2-1; tentative D call: TRBD2 (7 bases). Germline CDR1 reads MNHNY; CDR2 reads SVGAGI (reference sequence). This CDR3 has 12 amino acids. Trimming took 0 bases from V and 11 from J, leaving 8 bases between them. The CDR3 nucleotides read TGTGCCAGCAGTTACTCCGGGGGGCAGCAGTTCTTC. Its translation: CASSYSGGQQFF.

The chain uses TRBV6-5 and TRBJ2-3; possibly TRBD2 for D (6 bases). The germline gives CDR1 MNHEY, CDR2 SVGAGI. This CDR3 is built from 15 residues. V lost 9 bases and J lost 4, with 20 bases in between. CDR3 in amino acids: CASGRGGDRADTQYF. The CDR3 DNA is TGTGCCAGTGGAAGAGGAGGGGATCGGGCAGATACGCAGTATTTT.

The V gene is TRBV6-5, the J gene TRBJ2-5; no clear D. V was trimmed by 5 bases and J by 7 bases, leaving 11 bases between them. The CDR3 contains 12 residues. The V gene's germline CDR1 is MNHEY and CDR2 SVGAGI. CDR3 in DNA: TGTGCCAGCAGTCGCCCATCGGGGACCCAGTACTTC. This codes for CASSRPSGTQYF.

The rearrangement uses TRBV30 and TRBJ1-3; 9 nucleotides align to TRBD1. Germline V gives CDR1 GTSNPN, CDR2 SVGIG (reference sequence). This CDR3 is built from 16 residues. V lost 6 bases, J lost 2 bases, and 11 bases stayed unmatched. The CDR3 region has the DNA TGTGCCTGTCCGGGACAGGGAACTGCTGCTGGAAACACCATATATTTT. Amino acid sequence: CACPGQGTAAGNTIYF.

This clone has a handful of counts. The V call is TRBV18, the J call TRBJ1-1; no clear D gene. V lost 1 base to trimming and J lost 0 bases, with 6 bases between them. This CDR3 has 14 amino acids. Germline loops: CDR1 KGHSH, CDR2 LQKENI. CDR3 region: CASSPLPMNTEAFF. The CDR3 nucleotides read TGTGCCAGCTCACCACTCCCCATGAACACTGAAGCTTTCTTT.

The chain is built from TRBV27 and TRBJ2-1; perhaps D is TRBD1 or TRBD2 (5 bases each). V lost 6 bases to trimming and J lost 12 bases, with 21 bases between them. The V gene's germline CDR1 is MNHEY and CDR2 SMNVEV (reference sequence). The CDR3 has 14 amino acids. This CDR3 reads CASRGVELGQGQFF. The CDR3 nucleotides are TGTGCCAGCAGGGGGGTAGAATTGGGTCAAGGGCAGTTCTTC.

This clone was seen a single time. The chain employs TRBV6-4 and TRBJ1-2; the D gene is possibly TRBD1 (5 bases). The CDR3 is made up of 13 amino acids. The V end was cut by 2 bases, the J end by 4 bases, with 8 bases between. Germline values: CDR1 MRHNA, CDR2 SNTAGT. The CDR3 region has the DNA TGTGCCAGCAGTGACACAGGTTCCTATGGCTACACCTTC. Amino acid sequence: CASSDTGSYGYTF.